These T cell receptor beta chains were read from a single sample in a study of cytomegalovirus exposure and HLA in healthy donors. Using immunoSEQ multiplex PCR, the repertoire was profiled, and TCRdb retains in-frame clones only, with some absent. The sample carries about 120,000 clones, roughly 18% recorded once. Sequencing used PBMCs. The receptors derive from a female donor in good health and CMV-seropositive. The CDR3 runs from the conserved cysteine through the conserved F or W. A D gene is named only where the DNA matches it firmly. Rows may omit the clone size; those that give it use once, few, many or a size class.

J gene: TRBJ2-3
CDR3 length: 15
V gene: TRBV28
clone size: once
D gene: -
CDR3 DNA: TGTGCCAGCAGTTCCCCACCACAGAGCACAGATACGCAGTATTTT
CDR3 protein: CASSSPPQSTDTQYF

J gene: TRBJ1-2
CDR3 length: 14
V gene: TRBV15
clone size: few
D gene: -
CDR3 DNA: TGTGCCACCAGCAGGCGGACAGATAACTATGGCTACACCTTC
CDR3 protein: CATSRRTDNYGYTF

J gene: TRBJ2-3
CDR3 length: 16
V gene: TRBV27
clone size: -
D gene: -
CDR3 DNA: TGTGCCAGCAGTTTATTAGGCAGGAAAGGCACAGATACGCAGTATTTT
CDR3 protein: CASSLLGRKGTDTQYF

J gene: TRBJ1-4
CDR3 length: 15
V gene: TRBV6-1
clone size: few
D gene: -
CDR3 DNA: TGTGCCAGCAGACGCGGGGGACCTCTAAATGAAAAACTGTTTTTT
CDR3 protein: CASRRGGPLNEKLFF

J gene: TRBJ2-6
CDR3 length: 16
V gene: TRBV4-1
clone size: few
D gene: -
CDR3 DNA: TGCGCCAGCAGCCAAGATCAGGGGACAGGGGCCAACGTCCTGACTTTC
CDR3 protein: CASSQDQGTGANVLTF

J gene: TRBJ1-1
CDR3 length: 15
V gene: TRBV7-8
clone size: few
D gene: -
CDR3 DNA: TGTGCCAGCAGCTTAGCGCGAACGGGGAACACTGAAGCTTTCTTT
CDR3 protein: CASSLARTGNTEAFF

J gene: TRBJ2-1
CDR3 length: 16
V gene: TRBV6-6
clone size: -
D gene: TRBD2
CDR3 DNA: TGTGCCAGCAGCCCTAGCGGAACTTTAAAGTACAATGAGCAGTTCTTC
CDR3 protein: CASSPSGTLKYNEQFF

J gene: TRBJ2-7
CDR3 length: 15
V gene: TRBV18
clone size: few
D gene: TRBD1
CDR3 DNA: TGTGCCAGCTCACTAGAATGGGGACAGGGGGACGAGCAGTACTTC
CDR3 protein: CASSLEWGQGDEQYF

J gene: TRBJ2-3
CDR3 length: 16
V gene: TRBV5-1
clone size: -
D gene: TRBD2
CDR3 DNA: TGCGCCAGCAGCTTGGGGACTAGGCTAATGAGGGATACGCAGTATTTT
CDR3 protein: CASSLGTRLMRDTQYF

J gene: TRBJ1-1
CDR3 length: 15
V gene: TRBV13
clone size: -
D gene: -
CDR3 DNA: TGTGCCAGCAGACGAGATCCGGGGGGAGGGACTGAAGCTTTCTTT
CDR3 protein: CASRRDPGGGTEAFF

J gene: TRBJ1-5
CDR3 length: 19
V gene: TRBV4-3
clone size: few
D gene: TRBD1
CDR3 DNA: TGCGCCAGCAGCCAAGAGAGGACAGGGTGGCCCCATAGCAATCAGCCCCAGCATTTT
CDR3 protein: CASSQERTGWPHSNQPQHF

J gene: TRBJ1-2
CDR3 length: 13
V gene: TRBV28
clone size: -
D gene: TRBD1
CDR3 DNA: TGTGCCATCTCGGGACAGGGTCTGTGGGGCTACACCTTC
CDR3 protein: CAISGQGLWGYTF

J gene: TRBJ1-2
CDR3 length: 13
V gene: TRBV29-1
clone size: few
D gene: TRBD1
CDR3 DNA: TGCAGCGGGGGGACAGGGGGGAGCTATGGCTACACCTTC
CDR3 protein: CSGGTGGSYGYTF

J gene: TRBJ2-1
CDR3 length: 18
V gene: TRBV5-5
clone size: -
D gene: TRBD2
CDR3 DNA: TGTGCCAGCAGCTTGGGAGAGATGACTAGCGGGACCTACAATGAGCAGTTCTTC
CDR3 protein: CASSLGEMTSGTYNEQFF

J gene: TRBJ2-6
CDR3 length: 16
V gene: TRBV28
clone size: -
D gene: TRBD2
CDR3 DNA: TGTGCCAGCAGTTGGGGACTAGCGGGAGGGTTCCTCGTCCTGACTTTC
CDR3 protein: CASSWGLAGGFLVLTF